This T cell receptor (beta chain) appears in the sequencing data of a study of blood T cell repertoires in COVID-19 (dated by TCRdb to 2020 to 2021). As for the study more broadly: Samples covering the acute and convalescent phases of COVID-19 were provided by collaborators in the United States, Italy and Spain. The prospective study material was composed of cDNA or gDNA derived from T cells, B-cell-depleted T cells, or PBMCs. The dataset comprised deeply sampled blood TCRbeta repertoires from subjects exposed to, actively infected with, or recovered from COVID-19. The repertoires were released in a freely available public database meant as a resource for research on the immune response to SARS-CoV-2. Samples came from the ongoing ImmuneRACE study (first 160 participants) plus 1,254 subjects from 6 global collaborators. The sample metadata nearly always contained a de-identified subject ID, COVID-19 status, age in years and sex. Where available, HLA class I and class II types were taken from metadata supplied by the sample provider and were not determined by assay-based typing. The research as a whole found: The amount of clinical and demographic metadata varied by source and participant and was provided uncurated.

On this clone itself: This clone's antigen is unknown. No much larger clone is present one base from it, and per-base qualities are unavailable.

TCRbeta CDR3 regions were amplified from genomic DNA by means of the immunoSEQ Assay, a bias-controlled multiplex PCR. Concerning the study's data processing: The number of nucleated cells in each sample was estimated by amplification of reference gene primers within the assay. Sequence reads were collapsed and filtered to measure the absolute abundance of every unique TCRbeta CDR3 rearrangement. For each sample, productive Simpson clonality was calculated as the square root of Simpson's diversity index across productive rearrangements. TCRdb took over this immuneACCESS table, retaining in-frame rearrangements with V and J assigned. Such tables are incomplete; in checked studies, under half of the missing clones stem from an unresolved V gene, and the remainder is unexplained. V, J and clone size are taken as reported in that table, and D and trimming were inferred from the DNA itself. The sample records roughly 380,000 clones, approximately 89% of which are singletons. Clones ranked in the top ten supply under 5% of the sample.

In Seattle, one collaborating source enrolled patients while the infection was active and tracked those patients longitudinally over the course of disease. The collaborating institutions used their own protocols to collect whole blood in K2EDTA tubes. For TCRbeta analysis, collaborators shipped samples in one of three forms: frozen whole blood, isolated PBMCs, or DNA extracted from either of those sample types. The CDR3 covers 15 residues, taking in both the cysteine and the phenylalanine. The CDR3 DNA has 45 bases and is translated from base 1. Reading the germline V gene gives CDR1 SGHTA and CDR2 FQGNSA. After removal of 10 bases from V and 5 bases from J, the junction retains 11 bases not matched to a gene.

The clonotype was recovered from an older woman with COVID-19, enrolled during active disease. The specimen sequenced was peripheral blood. The rearranged segments are TRBV7-2 and TRBJ2-2; 9 junctional bases match TRBD2. The sequenced DNA: TGTGCCACACGTAGCGGGGGAATGGTTACCGGGGAGCTGTTTTTT. It translates to CATRSGGMVTGELFF.